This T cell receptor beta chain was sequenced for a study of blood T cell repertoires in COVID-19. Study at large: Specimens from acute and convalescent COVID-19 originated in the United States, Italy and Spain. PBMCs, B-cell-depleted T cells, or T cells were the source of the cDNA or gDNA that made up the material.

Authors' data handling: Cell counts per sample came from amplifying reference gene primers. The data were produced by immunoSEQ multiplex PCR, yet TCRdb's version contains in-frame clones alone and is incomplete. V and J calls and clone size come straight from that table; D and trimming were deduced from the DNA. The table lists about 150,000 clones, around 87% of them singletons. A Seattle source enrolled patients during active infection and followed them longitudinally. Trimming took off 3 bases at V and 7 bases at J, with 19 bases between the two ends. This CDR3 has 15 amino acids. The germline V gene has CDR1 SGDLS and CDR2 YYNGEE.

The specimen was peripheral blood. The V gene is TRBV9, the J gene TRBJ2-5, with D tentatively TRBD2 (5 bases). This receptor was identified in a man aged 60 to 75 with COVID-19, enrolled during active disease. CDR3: CASSEGASPTVTQYF. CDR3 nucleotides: TGTGCCAGCAGCGAGGGAGCTAGCCCTACGGTGACCCAGTACTTC.